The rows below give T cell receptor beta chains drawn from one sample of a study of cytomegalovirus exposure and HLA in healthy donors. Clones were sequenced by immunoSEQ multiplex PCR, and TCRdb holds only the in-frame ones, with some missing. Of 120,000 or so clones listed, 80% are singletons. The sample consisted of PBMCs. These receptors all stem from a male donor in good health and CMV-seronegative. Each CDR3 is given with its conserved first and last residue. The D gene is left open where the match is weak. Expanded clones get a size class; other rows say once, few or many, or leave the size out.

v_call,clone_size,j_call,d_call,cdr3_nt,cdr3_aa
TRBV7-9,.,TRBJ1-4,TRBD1,TGTGCCAGCAGCCCCGGGGACAGGGAGGATGAAAAACTGTTTTTT,CASSPGDREDEKLFF
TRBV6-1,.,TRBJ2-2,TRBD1,TGTGCCAGCAGTGAATCCATGGGTGGACAGGGGTTTACCGGGGAGCTGTTTTTT,CASSESMGGQGFTGELFF
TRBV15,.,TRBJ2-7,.,TGTGCCACCAGCAGTATCACAGAAGTCTACGAGCAGTACTTC,CATSSITEVYEQYF
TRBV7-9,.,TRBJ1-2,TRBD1,TGTGCCAGCAGCCACTACCGGGACAGGGGATCGAGGGGCTACACCTTC,CASSHYRDRGSRGYTF
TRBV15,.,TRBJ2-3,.,TGTGCCACCAGCAGATCCCTGAGAGGAGATACGCAGTATTTT,CATSRSLRGDTQYF
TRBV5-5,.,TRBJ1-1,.,TGTGCCAGCAGCTTGGACAGCTTTAGCACTGAAGCTTTCTTT,CASSLDSFSTEAFF
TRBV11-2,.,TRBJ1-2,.,TGTGCCAGCAGCCGTACCGGACAGAAAAACTATGGCTACACCTTC,CASSRTGQKNYGYTF
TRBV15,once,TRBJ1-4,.,TGTGCCACCAGCCGAATAGAAGAAAAACTGTTTTTT,CATSRIEEKLFF
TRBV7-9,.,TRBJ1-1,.,TGTTCCAGCAGCGGAAAGGACAAGAACACTGAAGCTTTCTTT,CSSSGKDKNTEAFF
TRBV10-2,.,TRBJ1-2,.,TGCGCCAGCAGGCCGACAGCCTCGGGCTATGGCTACACCTTC,CASRPTASGYGYTF
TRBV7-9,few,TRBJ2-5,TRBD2,TGTGCCAGCAGCTTGAGCGGGGTTAGGGAATGGGACTTC,CASSLSGVREWDF
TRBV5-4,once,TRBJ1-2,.,TGTGCCAGCAGCTTGAGTCGGGGCGGGGACTATGGCTACACCTTC,CASSLSRGGDYGYTF
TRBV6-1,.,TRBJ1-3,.,TGTGCCAGCAGTGGAGGAACCGTCTCTGGAAACACCATATATTTT,CASSGGTVSGNTIYF
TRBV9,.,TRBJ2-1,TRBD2,TGTGCCAGCAGCGTTAGCGGGAGGACAATGGTTGAGCAGTTCTTC,CASSVSGRTMVEQFF
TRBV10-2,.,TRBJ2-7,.,TGCGCCAGCAGTGAGTCTCTTGCGGGAGAGCAGTACTTC,CASSESLAGEQYF
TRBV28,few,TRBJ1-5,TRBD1,TGTGCCAGCAGTTTATGGGACAGGGGGCGAAGGCAGCCCCAGCATTTT,CASSLWDRGRRQPQHF
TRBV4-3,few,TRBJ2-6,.,TGCGCCAGCAGCCAAGATAGGGGTTCTGGGGCCAACGTCCTGACTTTC,CASSQDRGSGANVLTF
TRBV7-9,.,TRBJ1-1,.,TGTTCCAGCAGCTTAGCGAGCGGGGGGAACACTGAAGCTTTCTTT,CSSSLASGGNTEAFF
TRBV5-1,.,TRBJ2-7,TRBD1,TGCGCCAGCAGCCCGTTTCGGGGACAGGCCTACGAGCAGTACTTC,CASSPFRGQAYEQYF
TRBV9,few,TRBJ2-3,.,TGTGCCAGCCAGTACCGGGACACCTACACAGATACGCAGTATTTT,CASQYRDTYTDTQYF
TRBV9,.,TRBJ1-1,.,TGTGCCAGCAGCGTAGGTGCAGGGGCCAACACTGAAGCTTTCTTT,CASSVGAGANTEAFF
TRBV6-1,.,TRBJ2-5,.,TGTGCCAGCAGTTCCAGGGGTTCAGGGGAGACCCAGTACTTC,CASSSRGSGETQYF
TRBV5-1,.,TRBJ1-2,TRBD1,TGCGCCAGCAGCTCGAATCCGGGACAGGGCTATGGCTACACCTTC,CASSSNPGQGYGYTF
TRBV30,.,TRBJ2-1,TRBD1,TGTGCCTGGAGCCCTCGGACAGGGGGGTCAAATGAGCAGTTCTTC,CAWSPRTGGSNEQFF
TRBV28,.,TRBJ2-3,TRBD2,TGTGCCAGCAGTTTCTCCTCTAGCGGGCCAGATACGCAGTATTTT,CASSFSSSGPDTQYF
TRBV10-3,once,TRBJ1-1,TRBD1,TGTGCCATCAGTGTCGGCAGGACAGGTTCGAAGGAAGCTTTCTTT,CAISVGRTGSKEAFF
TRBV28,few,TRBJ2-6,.,TGTGCCAGCAGTTTAGGGGACTTGGGCTCTGGGGCCAACGTCCTGACTTTC,CASSLGDLGSGANVLTF
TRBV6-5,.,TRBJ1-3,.,TGTGCCAGCAGTTTCCAGGGGGGAAACACCATATATTTT,CASSFQGGNTIYF
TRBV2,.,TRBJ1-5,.,TGTGCCAGCATGGGCCGTCTTGGCAGGCAGGAACAGCCCCAGCATTTT,CASMGRLGRQEQPQHF
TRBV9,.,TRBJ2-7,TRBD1,TGTGCCAGCAGCGTAGAGGGACAGGCCTACGAGCAGTACTTC,CASSVEGQAYEQYF
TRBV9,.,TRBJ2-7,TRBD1,TGTGCCAGCATCCAATCCCGGACAGGACGTTACGTGCAGTACTTC,CASIQSRTGRYVQYF
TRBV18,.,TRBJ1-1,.,TGTGCCAGCTCACTACAGACAGCGAACACTGAAGCTTTCTTT,CASSLQTANTEAFF
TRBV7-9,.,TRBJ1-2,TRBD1,TGTGCCAGCAGCTTGGACAGGGCTTTATATGGCTACACCTTC,CASSLDRALYGYTF
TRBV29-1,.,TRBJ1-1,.,TGCAGCGTTGTACCCAGGGAGGGGACTGAAGCTTTCTTT,CSVVPREGTEAFF
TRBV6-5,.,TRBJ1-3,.,TGTGCCAGCAGTTACACAAAAGGAAACACCATATATTTT,CASSYTKGNTIYF
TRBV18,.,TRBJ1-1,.,TGTGCCAGCTCACCACCGACGCCGGGGGGAAACACTGAAGCTTTCTTT,CASSPPTPGGNTEAFF
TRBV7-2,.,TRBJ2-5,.,TGTGCCAGCAGCCGGAAAGGGGGCGGGATCCTCCAAGAGACCCAGTACTTC,CASSRKGGGILQETQYF
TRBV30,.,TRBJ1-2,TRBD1,TGTGCCTGGAGCCCTGGACAGGGTACTGGCTACACCTTC,CAWSPGQGTGYTF
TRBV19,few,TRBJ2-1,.,TGTGCCAGTAGTCGGTCGGGAGAATACAATGAGCAGTTCTTC,CASSRSGEYNEQFF
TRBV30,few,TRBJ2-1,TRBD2,TGTGCCTATGACCGGACTAGTACAACCTACAATGAGCAGTTCTTC,CAYDRTSTTYNEQFF
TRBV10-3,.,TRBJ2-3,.,TGTGCCATCAAGACCGGGAGTCCTCCGGATACGCAGTATTTT,CAIKTGSPPDTQYF
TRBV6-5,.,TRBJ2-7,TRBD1,TGTGCCAGCGCCCGGGACAGTACCTACGAGCAGTACTTC,CASARDSTYEQYF
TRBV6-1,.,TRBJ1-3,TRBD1,TGTGCCAGCAGAAGCCAGGGGGCCTCTGGAAACACCATATATTTT,CASRSQGASGNTIYF
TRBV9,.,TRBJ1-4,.,TGTGCCAGCAGCCCCCGGAGGGCGCGTGGTGAAAAACTGTTTTTT,CASSPRRARGEKLFF
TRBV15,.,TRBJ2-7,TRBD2,TGTGCCACCAGCCTACTAGCGGAAAGTGGGGGCGAGCAGTACTTC,CATSLLAESGGEQYF
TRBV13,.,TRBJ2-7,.,TGTGCCAGCAGCTCCACAGGGTCCTACGAGCAGTACTTC,CASSSTGSYEQYF
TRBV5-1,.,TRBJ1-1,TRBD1,TGCGCCAGCAGCGCGGACAGGGGCATGAACACTGAAGCTTTCTTT,CASSADRGMNTEAFF
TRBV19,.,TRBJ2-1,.,TGTGCCGTTAATGCAGGGCGGTTTCACAATGAGCAGTTCTTC,CAVNAGRFHNEQFF
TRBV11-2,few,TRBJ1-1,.,TGTGCCAGCAGCTTAGTGGCCGGGTCCACTGAAGCTTTCTTT,CASSLVAGSTEAFF
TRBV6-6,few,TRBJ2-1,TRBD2,TGTGCCAGCAGTAGCGGGGGGGCCTACAATGAGCAGTTCTTC,CASSSGGAYNEQFF
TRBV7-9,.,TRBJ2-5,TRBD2,TGTGCCAGCAGCCGAGGGGGTAGCGGGAGGGCGGAGACCCAGTACTTC,CASSRGGSGRAETQYF
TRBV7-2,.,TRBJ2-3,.,TGTGCCAGCAGCCCCTCTGGGGGGGATACGCAGTATTTT,CASSPSGGDTQYF
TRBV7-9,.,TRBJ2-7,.,TGTGCCAGCAGCTTACCACGCGACACCTACGAGCAGTACTTC,CASSLPRDTYEQYF